This TCR beta chain was profiled in a study of cytomegalovirus exposure and HLA in healthy donors. Looked up from germline, CDR1 is SGHAT and CDR2 is FQNNGV. This CDR3 is 14 amino acids long. With V trimmed by 5 bases and J by 9 bases, 6 bases remained unmatched. PCR involved 60 Vbeta and 13 Jbeta primers. Data came from immunoSEQ multiplex PCR; TCRdb stores just in-frame clones and leaves some out. Of about 180,000 clones listed, roughly 88% are singletons. The donors were healthy bone marrow donors. Source material: PBMCs. The chain uses TRBV11-2 and TRBJ1-6; 8 positions match TRBD1. The receptor's source is a girl aged 2-10 years in good health and CMV-seropositive. This CDR3 is CASSLRQGSSPLHF. As DNA, the CDR3 is TGTGCCAGCAGCCTACGACAGGGGAGTTCACCCCTCCACTTT.